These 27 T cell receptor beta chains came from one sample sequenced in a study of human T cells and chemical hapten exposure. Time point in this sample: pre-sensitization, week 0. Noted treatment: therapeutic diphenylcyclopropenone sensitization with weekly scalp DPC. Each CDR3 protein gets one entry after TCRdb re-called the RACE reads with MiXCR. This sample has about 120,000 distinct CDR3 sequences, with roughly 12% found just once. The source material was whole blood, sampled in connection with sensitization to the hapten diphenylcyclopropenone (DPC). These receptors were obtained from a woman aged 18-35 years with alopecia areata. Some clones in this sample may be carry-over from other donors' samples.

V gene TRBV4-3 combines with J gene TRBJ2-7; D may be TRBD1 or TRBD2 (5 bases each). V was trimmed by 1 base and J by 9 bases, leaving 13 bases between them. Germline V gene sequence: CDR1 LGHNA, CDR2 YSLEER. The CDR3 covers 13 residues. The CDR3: CASSQVRGRRQYF. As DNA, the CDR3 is TGCGCCAGCAGCCAAGTTCGGGGCCGACGGCAGTACTTC.

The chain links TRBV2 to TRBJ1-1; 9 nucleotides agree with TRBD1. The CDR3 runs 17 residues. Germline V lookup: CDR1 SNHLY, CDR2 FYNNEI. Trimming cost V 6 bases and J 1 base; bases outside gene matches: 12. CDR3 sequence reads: CASSSPGTGIRNTEAFF. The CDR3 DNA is TGTGCCAGCAGCTCCCCCGGGACAGGGATCCGGAACACTGAAGCTTTCTTT.

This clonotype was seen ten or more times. The CDR3 here is CASSLGRANYGYTF. In DNA, the CDR3 is TGTGCCAGCAGTTTGGGCAGAGCTAACTATGGCTACACCTTC. The chain uses TRBV12-3 or TRBV12-4 and TRBJ1-2; D is uncertain. The CDR3 sequence is 14 residues long. The V end lost 3 bases, the J end lost 0 bases, and 8 bases lay between the germline ends.

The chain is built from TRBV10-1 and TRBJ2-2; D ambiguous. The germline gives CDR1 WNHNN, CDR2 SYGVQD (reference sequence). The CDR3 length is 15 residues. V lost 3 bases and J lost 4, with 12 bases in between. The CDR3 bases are TGCGCCAGCAGTGACTGGACGAAGTCCACCGGGGAGCTGTTTTTT. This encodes CASSDWTKSTGELFF.

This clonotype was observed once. The CDR3 DNA is TGCAGCGGCGGAGAGGACAGGAGGTACGAGCAGTACTTC. Translation: CSGGEDRRYEQYF. J is TRBJ2-7 and V is TRBV29-1; 7 bases are a match to TRBD1. The CDR3 is 13 residues long. Germline V CDR1 and CDR2: SQVTM, ANQGSEA. Trimming at V came to 7 bases and at J to 4 bases, leaving 10 bases not matched to a gene.

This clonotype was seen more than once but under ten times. The CDR3 region has the DNA TGTGCCAGCAGTGGACAGAACTCTGGGGCCAACGTCCTGACTTTC. Protein: CASSGQNSGANVLTF. The rearrangement links TRBV6-5 to TRBJ2-6, with D possibly matching TRBD1 (6 bases). The CDR3 is made up of 15 amino acids. CDR1 is MNHEY and CDR2 is SVGAGI in the germline V gene. Trimming pared 5 bases from V and 0 bases from J, leaving 8 bases between.

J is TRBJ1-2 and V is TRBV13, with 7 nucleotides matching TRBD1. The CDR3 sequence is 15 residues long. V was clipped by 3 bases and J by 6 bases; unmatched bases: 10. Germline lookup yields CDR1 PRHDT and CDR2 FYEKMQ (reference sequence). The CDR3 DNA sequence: TGTGCCAGCAGCTTCCCCCGACAGGGAGGCAATGGCTACACCTTC. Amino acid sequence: CASSFPRQGGNGYTF.

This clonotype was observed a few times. The CDR3 nucleotides read TGTGCCAGCAGTTTAGTCCTCGTCAGGGACGGTGGAAACACCATATATTTT. Residues: CASSLVLVRDGGNTIYF. The rearrangement links TRBV12-3 or TRBV12-4 to TRBJ1-3; the D gene is possibly TRBD1 (5 bases). The CDR3 extends over 17 amino acids. Trimming removed 1 base at V and 3 bases at J, with 16 bases between.

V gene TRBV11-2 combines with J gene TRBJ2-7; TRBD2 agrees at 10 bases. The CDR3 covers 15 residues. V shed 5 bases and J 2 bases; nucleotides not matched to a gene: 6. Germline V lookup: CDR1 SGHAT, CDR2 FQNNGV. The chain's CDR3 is CASSLMSGGAYEQYF. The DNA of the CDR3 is TGTGCCAGCAGCCTAATGAGCGGGGGGGCCTACGAGCAGTACTTC.

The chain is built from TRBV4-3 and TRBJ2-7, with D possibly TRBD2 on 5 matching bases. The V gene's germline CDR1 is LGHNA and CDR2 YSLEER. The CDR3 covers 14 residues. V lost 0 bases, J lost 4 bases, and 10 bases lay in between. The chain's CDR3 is CASSQDYGVYEQYF. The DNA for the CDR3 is TGCGCCAGCAGCCAAGATTACGGGGTTTACGAGCAGTACTTC.

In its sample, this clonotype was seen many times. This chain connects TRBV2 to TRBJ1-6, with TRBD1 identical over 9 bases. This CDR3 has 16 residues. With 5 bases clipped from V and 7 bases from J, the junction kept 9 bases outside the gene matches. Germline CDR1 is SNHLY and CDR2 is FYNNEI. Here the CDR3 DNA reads TGTGCCAGCAGTTTCGACAGGGGGGGTTCCAATTCACCCCTCCACTTT. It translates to CASSFDRGGSNSPLHF. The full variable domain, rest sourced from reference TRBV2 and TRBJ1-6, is EPEVTQTPSHQVTQMGQEVILRCVPISNHLYFYWYRQILGQKVEFLVSFYNNEISEKSEIFDDQFSVERPDGSNFTLKIRSTKLEDSAMYFCASSFDRGGSNSPLHFGNGTRLTVT.

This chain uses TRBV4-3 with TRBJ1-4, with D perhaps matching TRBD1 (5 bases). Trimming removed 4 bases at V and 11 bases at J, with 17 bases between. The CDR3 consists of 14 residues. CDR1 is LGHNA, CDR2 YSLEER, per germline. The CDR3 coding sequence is TGCGCCAGCAGCCGAGGGGCAGGGTATCGGAAACTGTTTTTT. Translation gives CASSRGAGYRKLFF.

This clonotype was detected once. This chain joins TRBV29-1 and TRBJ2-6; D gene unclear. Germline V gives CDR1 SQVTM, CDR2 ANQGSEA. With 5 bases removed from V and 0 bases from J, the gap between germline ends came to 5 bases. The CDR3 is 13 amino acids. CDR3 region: CSVRYSGANVLTF. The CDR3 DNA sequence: TGCAGCGTTCGGTACTCTGGGGCCAACGTCCTGACTTTC.

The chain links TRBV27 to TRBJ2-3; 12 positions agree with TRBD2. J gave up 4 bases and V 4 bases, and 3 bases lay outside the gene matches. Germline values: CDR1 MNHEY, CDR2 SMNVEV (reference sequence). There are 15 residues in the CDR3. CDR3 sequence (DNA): TGTGCCAGCAGTTACCTAGCGGGGGGGCCAGATACGCAGTATTTT. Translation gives CASSYLAGGPDTQYF.

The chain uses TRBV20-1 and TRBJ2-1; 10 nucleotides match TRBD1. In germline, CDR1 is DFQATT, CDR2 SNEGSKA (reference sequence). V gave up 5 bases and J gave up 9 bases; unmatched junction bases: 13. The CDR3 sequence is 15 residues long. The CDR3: CSAPRDRGLPGEQFF. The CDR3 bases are TGCAGTGCTCCTCGGGACAGGGGCCTCCCGGGTGAGCAGTTCTTC.

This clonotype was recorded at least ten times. CDR3 nucleotides: TGCGCCAGCAGTCAACGGACAGGGAAAGCCCCCAAAGAGACCCAGTACTTC. It translates to CASSQRTGKAPKETQYF. V usage is TRBV23-1 and J usage is TRBJ2-5; 8 nucleotides align to TRBD1. TRBV23-1 is an open reading frame, and its role is uncertain. With V trimmed by 2 bases and J by 3 bases, 11 bases remained unmatched. The CDR3 is made up of 17 amino acids.

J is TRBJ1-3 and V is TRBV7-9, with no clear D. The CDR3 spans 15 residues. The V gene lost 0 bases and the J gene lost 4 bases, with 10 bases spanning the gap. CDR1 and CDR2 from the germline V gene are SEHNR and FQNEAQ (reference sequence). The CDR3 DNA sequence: TGTGCCAGCAGCTTAGCGCTTGGCAGCGGAAACACCATATATTTT. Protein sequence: CASSLALGSGNTIYF.

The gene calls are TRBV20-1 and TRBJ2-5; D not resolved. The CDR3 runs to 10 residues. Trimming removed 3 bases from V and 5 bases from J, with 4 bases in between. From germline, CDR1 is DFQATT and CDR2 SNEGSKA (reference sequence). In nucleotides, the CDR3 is TGCAGTGCTAGGATCGAGACCCAGTACTTC. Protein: CSARIETQYF.

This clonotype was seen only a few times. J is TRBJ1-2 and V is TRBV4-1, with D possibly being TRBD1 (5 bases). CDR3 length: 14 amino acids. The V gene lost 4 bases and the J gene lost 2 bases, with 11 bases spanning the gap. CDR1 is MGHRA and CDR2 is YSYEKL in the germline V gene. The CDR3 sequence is CASSPVGENYGYTF. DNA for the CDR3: TGCGCCAGCAGCCCCGTGGGGGAAAACTATGGCTACACCTTC.

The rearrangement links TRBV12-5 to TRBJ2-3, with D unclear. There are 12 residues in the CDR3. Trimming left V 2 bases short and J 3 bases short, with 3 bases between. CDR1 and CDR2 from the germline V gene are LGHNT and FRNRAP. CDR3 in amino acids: CASGLLTDTQYF. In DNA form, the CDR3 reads TGTGCTAGTGGTTTGCTGACAGATACGCAGTATTTT.

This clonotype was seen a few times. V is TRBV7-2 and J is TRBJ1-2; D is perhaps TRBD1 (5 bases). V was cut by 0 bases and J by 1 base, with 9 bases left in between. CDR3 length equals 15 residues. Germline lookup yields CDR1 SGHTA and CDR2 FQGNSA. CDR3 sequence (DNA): TGTGCCAGCAGCTTAGCTGGGGGGGATAACTATGGCTACACCTTC. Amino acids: CASSLAGGDNYGYTF. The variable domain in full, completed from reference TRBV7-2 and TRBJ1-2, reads GAGVSQSPSNKVTEKGKDVELRCDPISGHTALYWYRQSLGQGLEFLIYFQGNSAPDKSGLPSDRFSAERTGGSVSTLTIQRTQQEDSAVYLCASSLAGGDNYGYTFGSGTRLTVV.

Written as DNA, the CDR3 is TGTGCCAGCAGCAAGGGACAGGTGCCCTACGAGCAGTACTTC. Translating gives CASSKGQVPYEQYF. The chain joins TRBV28 to TRBJ2-7, with TRBD1 identical over 8 bases. The V segment lost 6 bases and the J segment 2 bases; nucleotides outside the gene matches: 6. This CDR3 region has 14 residues. In germline, CDR1 is MDHEN, CDR2 SYDVKM.

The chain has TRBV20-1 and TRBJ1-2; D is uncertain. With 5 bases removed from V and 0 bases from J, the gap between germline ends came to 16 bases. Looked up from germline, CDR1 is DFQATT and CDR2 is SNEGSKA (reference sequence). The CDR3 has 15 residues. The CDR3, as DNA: TGCAGTGCTCGCCAGCGGTCGAGGGCTAACTATGGCTACACCTTC. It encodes CSARQRSRANYGYTF.

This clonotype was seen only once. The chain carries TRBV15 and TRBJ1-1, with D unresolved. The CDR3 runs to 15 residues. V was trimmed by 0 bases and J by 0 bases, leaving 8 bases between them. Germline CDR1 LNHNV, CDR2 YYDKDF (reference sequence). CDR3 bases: TGTGCCACCAGCAGAGAGGTCGGTCTGAACACTGAAGCTTTCTTT. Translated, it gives CATSREVGLNTEAFF.

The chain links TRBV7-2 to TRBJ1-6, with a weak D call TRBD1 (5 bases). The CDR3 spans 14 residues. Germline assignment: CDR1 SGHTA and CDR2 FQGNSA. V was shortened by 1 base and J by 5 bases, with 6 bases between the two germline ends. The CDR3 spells CASSLGTHNSPLHF. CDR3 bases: TGTGCCAGCAGCTTAGGGACACATAATTCACCCCTCCACTTT.

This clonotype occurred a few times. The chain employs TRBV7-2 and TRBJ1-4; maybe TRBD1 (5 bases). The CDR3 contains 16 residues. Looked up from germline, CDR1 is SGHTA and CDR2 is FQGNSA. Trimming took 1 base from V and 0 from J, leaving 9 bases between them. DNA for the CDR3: TGTGCCAGCAGCTTAGGCCGACAGCCAACTAATGAAAAACTGTTTTTT. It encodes CASSLGRQPTNEKLFF.

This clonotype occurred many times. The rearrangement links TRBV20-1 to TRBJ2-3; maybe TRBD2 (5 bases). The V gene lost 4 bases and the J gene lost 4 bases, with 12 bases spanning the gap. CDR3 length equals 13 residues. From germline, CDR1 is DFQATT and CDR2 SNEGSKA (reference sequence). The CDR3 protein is CSATDQEADTQYF. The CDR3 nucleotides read TGCAGTGCTACAGACCAGGAGGCAGATACGCAGTATTTT.